These 24 T cell receptor beta chains were sequenced from one sample in a study of molecular identifiers for immune sequencing clone quantification. TCRdb reanalysed the PCR reads using MiXCR and keeps one entry per CDR3 protein. Of around 320,000 distinct CDR3 sequences detected, about 22% appear once; the ten largest clones hold around 0.74%. The specimen sequenced was naive CD8+ T cells from blood, with Jurkat cell RNA spiked in. The subset here: FACS-sorted CD8+CD4-CCR7+CD45RA+ naive T cells. These receptors originate from a human donor in good health. Some libraries in this study had Jurkat cell RNA spiked in.

Comments on this clonotype: A much larger clone lies one base from this, so it may be a read error. The chain carries TRBV7-9 and TRBJ2-7, with 11 bases identical to TRBD2. This CDR3 region has 14 residues. Germline CDR1 is SEHNR and CDR2 is FQNEAQ (reference sequence). CDR3 nucleotides: TGTGCCGCCTCCACCGGGACTAGCGGCTACGGGCAGTACTTC. This gives the protein CAASTGTSGYGQYF.

This clonotype was recorded at least ten times. CDR3 protein: CSVERDWGYNEQFF. CDR3 DNA: TGCAGCGTTGAAAGAGATTGGGGGTACAATGAGCAGTTCTTC. V and J are TRBV29-1 and TRBJ2-1; D may match TRBD1 or TRBD2 (5 bases each). Germline V gives CDR1 SQVTM, CDR2 ANQGSEA. The ends were cut back, 2 bases at V and 4 bases at J, with 12 bases in the middle. The CDR3 length is 14 residues.

Many counts were recorded for this clonotype. The chain has TRBV28 and TRBJ2-2, with D unresolved. With 2 bases removed from V and 0 bases from J, the gap between germline ends came to 10 bases. Germline values: CDR1 MDHEN, CDR2 SYDVKM. The CDR3 length is 16 residues. The CDR3 region has the DNA TGTGCCAGCAGTTTACTCCGGCCTGCGAACACCGGGGAGCTGTTTTTT. It encodes CASSLLRPANTGELFF.

This clonotype came up many times. V is TRBV6-5 and J is TRBJ2-2, with 10 bases aligning to TRBD1. After removal of 4 bases from V and 4 bases from J, the junction contained 3 bases not matched to a gene. The CDR3 loop spans 15 amino acids. Germline-derived CDR1 and CDR2 are MNHEY and SVGAGI. CDR3 in DNA: TGTGCCAGCAGTTTTCGGGACAGGGGCACCGGGGAGCTGTTTTTT. The encoded protein is CASSFRDRGTGELFF.

The chain uses TRBV27 and TRBJ2-2; no clear D gene. In germline, CDR1 is MNHEY, CDR2 SMNVEV (reference sequence). Trimming cost V 8 bases and J 0 bases, with 16 bases left between them. This CDR3 is built from 16 residues. The CDR3 bases are TGTGCCAGCCGGCCTATTGAGAGTGCGAACACCGGGGAGCTGTTTTTT. It codes for CASRPIESANTGELFF.

With respect to this clonotype: A single base separates this from a much larger clone, so it may be a read error. Here the CDR3 omits its conserved ending phenylalanine or tryptophan, so a read error is the likely source. The J gene is TRBJ1-2, the V gene TRBV6-6, with D perhaps TRBD1 (6 bases). The CDR3 runs to 15 residues. CDR1 is MNHNY and CDR2 is SVGAGI in the germline V gene (reference sequence). V lost 4 bases, J lost 0 bases, and 12 bases lay in between. The CDR3 region is CASSWTDTANYGYTL. The DNA of the CDR3 is TGTGCCAGCAGTTGGACAGACACGGCTAACTATGGCTACACCCTC.

This clonotype was counted only a few times. The CDR3 nucleotides are TGTGCCAGCAGTTTCAAGGGAACCACAGAGACCCAGTACTTC. It translates to CASSFKGTTETQYF. The rearrangement joins TRBV27 to TRBJ2-5, with no clear D. V lost 3 bases and J lost 4, with 12 bases in between. Germline values: CDR1 MNHEY, CDR2 SMNVEV (reference sequence). CDR3 length: 14 residues.

This clonotype was detected only once. The V gene is TRBV9, the J gene TRBJ2-2; tentative D call: TRBD2 (5 bases). V shed 0 bases and J shed 5 bases, with 8 bases lying between them. The CDR3 runs 14 residues. Per the germline V gene, CDR1 is SGDLS and CDR2 is YYNGEE. In nucleotides, the CDR3 is TGTGCCAGCAGCGTAGGTGAGGGAACCGGGGAGCTGTTTTTT. This sequence encodes CASSVGEGTGELFF.

The V and J genes are TRBV11-2 and TRBJ1-1; 10 positions match TRBD1. Unmatched junction bases numbered 7, after V lost 5 bases and J lost 4 bases. The CDR3 is made up of 15 amino acids. CDR1 and CDR2 from the germline V gene are SGHAT and FQNNGV. CDR3: CASSNRTGGSTEAFF. The CDR3 region has the DNA TGTGCCAGCAGCAACCGGACAGGGGGGAGCACTGAAGCTTTCTTT.

To note about this clonotype: A much more abundant neighbour one base away suggests this may be a read error. The chain employs TRBV15 and TRBJ2-4, with 11 nucleotides matching TRBD2. The CDR3 consists of 13 residues. Germline assignment: CDR1 LNHNV and CDR2 YYDKDF (reference sequence). V lost 6 bases and J lost 7; bases outside the gene matches: 2. The CDR3 nucleotides are TGTGCCACCAGGACTAGCGGGATTAACATTCAGTACTTC. Protein sequence: CATRTSGINIQYF.

About this clonotype: With a much larger clone just one base away, this may be a read error. The chain combines TRBV25-1 with TRBJ2-1; D is unresolved. This CDR3 comprises 11 residues. V was shortened by 5 bases and J by 8 bases, with 7 bases between the two germline ends. Germline CDR1 and CDR2: MGHDK and SYGVNS. The CDR3 DNA reads TGTGCCAGCAGTAAACTCGATGAGCAGTTCTTC. It codes for CASSKLDEQFF. Drawing the rest from reference TRBV25-1 and TRBJ2-1, the complete variable domain is EADIYQTPRYLVIGTGKKITLECSQTMGHDKMYWYQQDPGMELHLIHYSYGVNSTEKGDLSSESTVSRIRTEHFPLTLESARPSHTSQYLCASSKLDEQFFGPGTRLTVL.

This clonotype was seen many times. This chain joins TRBV13 and TRBJ2-5, with D hard to call. Trimming shortened V by 5 bases and J by 5 bases, and 15 bases separated the two germline ends. The CDR3 loop spans 14 amino acids. CDR1 and CDR2 (germline): PRHDT, FYEKMQ (reference sequence). The CDR3 bases are TGTGCCAGCAGCCTCCGAGAGGCCCTGGAGACCCAGTACTTC. Translation gives CASSLREALETQYF. Using reference TRBV13 and TRBJ2-5 for the parts outside the CDR3, the full variable domain is AAGVIQSPRHLIKEKRETATLKCYPIPRHDTVYWYQQGPGQDPQFLISFYEKMQSDKGSIPDRFSAQQFSDYHSELNMSSLELGDSALYFCASSLREALETQYFGPGTRLLVL.

Only a few counts were recorded for this clonotype. The rearrangement links TRBV14 to TRBJ2-7; D remains unclear. V lost 3 bases and J lost 6, with 9 bases in between. The length of the CDR3 is 12 residues. From germline, CDR1 is SGHDN and CDR2 FVKESK. The CDR3 is CASSQLGLEQYF. In DNA, the CDR3 is TGTGCCAGCAGCCAGTTAGGGCTCGAGCAGTACTTC.

Concerning this clonotype: One end of the junction does not line up with germline, which may come from a read error. This chain links TRBV13 with TRBJ1-1; D remains ambiguous. The CDR3 is made up of 14 amino acids. Germline V lookup: CDR1 PRHDT, CDR2 FYEKMQ (reference sequence). CDR3 sequence reads: CASSLINSVIEAFF. In DNA, the CDR3 is TGTGCCAGCAGCTTAATTAACAGCGTGATAGAAGCATTCTTT. The full variable domain, in which reference TRBV13 and TRBJ1-1 provide the parts outside the CDR3, is AAGVIQSPRHLIKEKRETATLKCYPIPRHDTVYWYQQGPGQDPQFLISFYEKMQSDKGSIPDRFSAQQFSDYHSELNMSSLELGDSALYFCASSLINSVIEAFFGQGTRLTVV.

This clonotype was seen repeatedly, ten times or more. The chain couples TRBV4-1 to TRBJ2-5, with a weak D call TRBD1 (6 bases). CDR1 is MGHRA and CDR2 is YSYEKL in the germline V gene. Trimming pared 1 base from V and 3 bases from J, leaving 12 bases between. This CDR3 has 15 residues. As DNA, the CDR3 is TGCGCCAGCAGCCAAGGGACAGCGACAGAAGAGACCCAGTACTTC. It yields the protein CASSQGTATEETQYF.

This clonotype was seen more than once but under ten times. The chain recombines TRBV7-9 with TRBJ2-1; tentative D call: TRBD1 (6 bases). V shed 5 bases and J shed 4 bases, with 9 bases lying between them. The germline V gene has CDR1 SEHNR and CDR2 FQNEAQ (reference sequence). CDR3 length: 13 amino acids. CDR3 protein: CASSVGAYNEQFF. The CDR3 DNA follows: TGTGCCAGCAGCGTGGGGGCGTACAATGAGCAGTTCTTC.

The CDR3, as DNA: TGTGCCAGTACTCTTAGGGCTGGCACAGATACGCAGTATTTT. As protein: CASTLRAGTDTQYF. The V and J genes are TRBV19 and TRBJ2-3; the D is unclear. There are 14 residues in the CDR3. Germline lookup yields CDR1 LNHDA and CDR2 SQIVND (reference sequence). Trimming cost V 7 bases and J 1 base, with 12 bases left between them.

The gene calls are TRBV7-8 and TRBJ1-5; D is perhaps TRBD1 (6 bases). This CDR3 is 16 amino acids long. Germline CDR1 reads SGHVS; CDR2 reads FQNEAQ. V lost 6 bases, J lost 0 bases, and 15 bases lay in between. The CDR3 sequence: CASSQNQGYSNQPQHF. The DNA of the CDR3 is TGTGCCAGCAGTCAAAACCAGGGGTATAGCAATCAGCCCCAGCATTTT.

Ten or more counts support this clonotype. The V and J genes are TRBV19 and TRBJ2-3; 10 bases are a match to TRBD2. Trimming cost V 3 bases and J 2 bases; bases outside gene matches: 5. Germline V gives CDR1 LNHDA, CDR2 SQIVND (reference sequence). This CDR3 has 16 amino acids. The CDR3 spells CASSIVAGGPTDTQYF. The CDR3 DNA sequence: TGTGCCAGTAGTATCGTAGCGGGGGGACCCACAGATACGCAGTATTTT. The variable domain in full, with the rest retrieved from reference TRBV19 and TRBJ2-3, is DGGITQSPKYLFRKEGQNVTLSCEQNLNHDAMYWYRQDPGQGLRLIYYSQIVNDFQKGDIAEGYSVSREKKESFPLTVTSAQKNPTAFYLCASSIVAGGPTDTQYFGPGTRLTVL.

The chain uses TRBV4-3 and TRBJ2-7; D is unclear. Trimming removed 0 bases at V and 2 bases at J, with 8 bases between. The CDR3 is 14 amino acids. CDR1 is LGHNA and CDR2 is YSLEER in the germline V gene. The CDR3 here is CASSQDATTYEQYF. CDR3 bases: TGCGCCAGCAGCCAAGATGCAACCACCTACGAGCAGTACTTC.

This clonotype was observed at least ten times. V and J are TRBV20-1 and TRBJ1-1; TRBD1 might be the D (5 bases). Germline CDR1 reads DFQATT; CDR2 reads SNEGSKA (reference sequence). Trimming took off 5 bases at V and 5 bases at J, with 12 bases between the two ends. The CDR3 runs to 12 residues. CDR3 loop: CSAPRGETEAFF. The CDR3 region has the DNA TGCAGTGCTCCACGGGGGGAAACTGAAGCTTTCTTT.

The J gene is TRBJ2-3, the V gene TRBV7-9; 7 bases map to TRBD2. Germline assignment: CDR1 SEHNR and CDR2 FQNEAQ (reference sequence). Unmatched junction bases numbered 7, after V lost 4 bases and J lost 6 bases. CDR3 size: 14 residues. As DNA, the CDR3 is TGTGCCAGCAGCTCAGCGACTAGCTCCGATACGCAGTATTTT. Its translation: CASSSATSSDTQYF.

This clonotype has only a few counts. The chain joins TRBV6-6 to TRBJ2-7; the D call may be TRBD1 or TRBD2 (5 bases each). Germline V gives CDR1 MNHNY, CDR2 SVGAGI (reference sequence). CDR3 length: 13 amino acids. The V gene lost 2 bases and the J gene lost 6 bases, with 11 bases spanning the gap. The DNA of the CDR3 is TGTGCCAGCAGTTACGGTGTGAGGGGCGAGCAGTACTTC. It specifies CASSYGVRGEQYF.

This clonotype was found once. This may be a read error, as it is one base from a much larger clone. The CDR3 DNA sequence: TGTGCCAGCAGTGACGGGGGGCTCCCTCAGCCCCAGCATTTT. Amino acid sequence: CASSDGGLPQPQHF. The rearrangement joins TRBV6-6 to TRBJ1-5, with a weak D call TRBD1 (6 bases). The CDR3 runs 14 residues. Between the trimmed V and J ends, which lost 5 bases and 6 bases, there was a span of 14 bases. Germline V CDR1 and CDR2: MNHNY, SVGAGI (reference sequence).